This passage covers 30 T cell receptor beta chains from one sample sequenced in a study of T cell responses to AZD1222 COVID-19 vaccine. The repertoire was sequenced with immunoSEQ multiplex PCR; TCRdb's copy has only in-frame clones and lacks some. The sample contains approximately 130,000 clones, roughly 93% of which appear only once. Sample: peripheral blood, taken on day 0 of AZD1222 vaccination. The receptors were sampled from an adult in good health.

This clone appeared a single time. CDR3 sequence: CASSLEVAGGHDEQYF. CDR3 in DNA: TGCGCCAGCAGCTTGGAGGTTGCGGGAGGACACGACGAGCAGTACTTC. J is TRBJ2-7 and V is TRBV5-1; 8 bases agree with TRBD2. Per the germline V gene, CDR1 is SGHRS and CDR2 is YFSETQ. J lost 5 bases, V lost 0 bases, and 10 bases had no gene match. This CDR3 has 16 residues.

V usage is TRBV5-1 and J usage is TRBJ1-6; D perhaps matches TRBD1 (6 bases). The V and J ends lost 4 bases and 8 bases respectively, with 13 bases between them. CDR3 size: 14 residues. Germline CDR1 reads SGHRS; CDR2 reads YFSETQ. The CDR3 spells CASSPGQSDSPLHF. Written as DNA, the CDR3 is TGCGCCAGCAGCCCCGGACAGTCGGATTCACCCCTCCACTTT.

The chain carries TRBV6-5 and TRBJ1-2; TRBD1 aligns across 9 bases. There are 15 residues in the CDR3. The V segment lost 6 bases and the J segment 0 bases; nucleotides outside the gene matches: 5. The germline gives CDR1 MNHEY, CDR2 SVGAGI. The CDR3 loop is CASSPGTGSNYGYTF. In DNA form, the CDR3 reads TGTGCCAGCAGCCCCGGGACAGGGTCTAACTATGGCTACACCTTC.

The chain joins TRBV5-4 to TRBJ1-2; maybe TRBD1 (5 bases). The CDR3 is made up of 14 amino acids. Between the trimmed V and J ends, which lost 0 bases and 4 bases, there was a span of 10 bases. CDR1 is SGHNT, CDR2 YYREEE, per germline (reference sequence). CDR3 region: CASSLAGMVYGYTF. The CDR3 DNA follows: TGTGCCAGCAGCTTGGCAGGGATGGTCTATGGCTACACCTTC. Together with reference TRBV5-4 and TRBJ1-2, the CDR3 gives the full variable domain: ETGVTQSPTHLIKTRGQQVTLRCSSQSGHNTVSWYQQALGQGPQFIFQYYREEENGRGNFPPRFSGLQFPNYSSELNVNALELDDSALYLCASSLAGMVYGYTFGSGTRLTVV.

The V and J genes are TRBV21-1 and TRBJ1-4; the table's D call, TRBD1, has no DNA check behind it. TRBV21-1 is a listed pseudogene. The CDR3 sequence is 16 residues long. CDR3 region: CASSKVGDRGLEKLFF. The CDR3 region has the DNA TGTGCCAGCAGCAAAGTAGGGGACAGGGGGCTCGAAAAACTGTTTTTT.

The V and J genes are TRBV27 and TRBJ1-2; the match to TRBD1 covers 7 bases. V was pared by 5 bases and J by 8 bases, with 5 bases of the junction left unmatched. Germline CDR1 MNHEY, CDR2 SMNVEV (reference sequence). CDR3 length equals 12 residues. CDR3 nucleotide sequence: TGTGCCAGCAGTCCTCAGGGGGGAGGCTACACCTTC. Amino acid sequence: CASSPQGGGYTF.

This chain joins TRBV7-9 and TRBJ1-2; D unresolved. CDR3 size: 11 residues. V was clipped by 5 bases and J by 13 bases, with 14 bases between them. Germline CDR1 reads SEHNR; CDR2 reads FQNEAQ (reference sequence). This CDR3 reads CASSPSREFTF. CDR3 coding DNA: TGTGCCAGCAGCCCCTCAAGGGAGTTCACCTTC.

The sample holds one count of this clone. V gene TRBV5-8 combines with J gene TRBJ1-1, with TRBD1 matching 7 bases. J was trimmed by 1 base and V by 6 bases; bases with no gene match: 3. The CDR3 has 13 amino acids. Germline V gives CDR1 SGHTS, CDR2 YDEGEE. CDR3 bases: TGTGCCAGCAAGAGGGACAGGAACACTGAAGCTTTCTTT. It codes for CASKRDRNTEAFF.

The chain links TRBV12-3 or TRBV12-4 to TRBJ1-5; TRBD1 might be the D (5 bases). CDR3 size: 13 residues. Trimming took 6 bases from V and 7 from J, leaving 13 bases between them. The CDR3 protein is CASSPGPKQPQHF. The CDR3 nucleotides are TGTGCCAGCAGCCCGGGACCCAAACAGCCCCAGCATTTT.

The rearrangement uses TRBV27 and TRBJ1-2; TRBD1 matches at 9 bases. V trimming: 5 bases; J trimming: 7 bases; junction bases outside the gene matches: 11. The CDR3 sequence is 15 residues long. Germline V gene data show CDR1 as MNHEY and CDR2 as SMNVEV (reference sequence). CDR3 region: CASSPPWTGEGGYTF. Here the CDR3 DNA reads TGTGCCAGCAGTCCGCCTTGGACAGGGGAGGGTGGCTACACCTTC.

Only one count was recorded for this clone. The chain employs TRBV6-6 and TRBJ1-1; TRBD1 might be the D (5 bases). CDR3 length equals 15 residues. Germline values: CDR1 MNHNY, CDR2 SVGAGI (reference sequence). Trimming removed 0 bases at V and 3 bases at J, with 11 bases between. CDR3 amino acids: CASSYSGVSDTEAFF. The CDR3 DNA reads TGTGCCAGCAGTTACTCGGGGGTCTCGGACACTGAAGCTTTCTTT.

The rearrangement joins TRBV5-1 to TRBJ1-1; D is perhaps TRBD1 (6 bases). CDR3 size: 14 residues. Between the trimmed V and J ends, which lost 2 bases and 5 bases, there was a span of 13 bases. The germline gives CDR1 SGHRS, CDR2 YFSETQ. Here the CDR3 reads CASSLGARGTEAFF. The CDR3 DNA is TGCGCCAGCAGCTTAGGGGCCAGGGGAACTGAAGCTTTCTTT.

The genes are TRBV19 and TRBJ1-1; no definite D call. The CDR3 is made up of 15 amino acids. The V end lost 1 base, the J end lost 4 bases, and 13 bases lay between the germline ends. Germline loops: CDR1 LNHDA, CDR2 SQIVND (reference sequence). CDR3 region: CASSIVGGMGTEAFF. The DNA of the CDR3 is TGTGCCAGTAGTATAGTCGGAGGTATGGGCACTGAAGCTTTCTTT.

The J gene is TRBJ1-6, the V gene TRBV27; 9 bases fit TRBD1. From germline, CDR1 is MNHEY and CDR2 SMNVEV (reference sequence). The CDR3 runs 17 residues. V was pared by 8 bases and J by 7 bases, with 15 bases of the junction left unmatched. Here the CDR3 DNA reads TGTGCCAGCCGGAAACTACAGGGGGCGATACGGAATTCACCCCTCCACTTT. Its translation is CASRKLQGAIRNSPLHF.

The rearrangement links TRBV9 to TRBJ2-7, with 10 bases matching TRBD2. Looked up from germline, CDR1 is SGDLS and CDR2 is YYNGEE. The J segment lost 2 bases and the V segment lost 2 bases, leaving 4 bases of the junction unmatched. CDR3 length: 15 residues. CDR3 loop: CASSVSGRPPYEQYF. The CDR3 DNA is TGTGCCAGCAGCGTTAGCGGGAGGCCCCCCTACGAGCAGTACTTC. Variable domain in full (rest from reference TRBV9 and TRBJ2-7): DSGVTQTPKHLITATGQRVTLRCSPRSGDLSVYWYQQSLDQGLQFLIQYYNGEERAKGNILERFSAQQFPDLHSELNLSSLELGDSALYFCASSVSGRPPYEQYFGPGTRLTVT.

The V call is TRBV19, the J call TRBJ2-3, with D possibly matching TRBD2 (6 bases). CDR3 length: 15 amino acids. Trimming removed 7 bases from V and 4 bases from J, with 18 bases in between. Germline values: CDR1 LNHDA, CDR2 SQIVND (reference sequence). The CDR3 loop reads CASKFWGGGSDTQYF. In DNA, the CDR3 is TGTGCCAGTAAATTTTGGGGAGGAGGTTCAGATACGCAGTATTTT.

The rearrangement uses TRBV2 and TRBJ1-6; maybe TRBD1 (5 bases). Trimming shortened V by 4 bases and J by 5 bases, and 12 bases separated the two germline ends. Germline V lookup: CDR1 SNHLY, CDR2 FYNNEI. There are 15 residues in the CDR3. The CDR3 here is CASSVSGRDNSPLHF. DNA of the CDR3: TGTGCCAGCAGTGTTTCGGGCAGGGATAATTCACCCCTCCACTTT.

This chain links TRBV10-3 with TRBJ2-1; 9 nucleotides agree with TRBD2. This CDR3 contains 14 residues. V dropped 6 bases and J dropped 4; count of bases not matched to a gene: 4. Germline CDR1 and CDR2: ENHRY and SYGVKD. CDR3 in amino acids: CAIRSSGAYNEQFF. The CDR3 DNA reads as TGTGCCATCAGGTCTAGCGGGGCTTACAATGAGCAGTTCTTC.

This clone was detected once. The rearrangement links TRBV5-1 to TRBJ2-7, with 11 bases matching TRBD2. Germline trimming cut 4 bases from V and 6 bases from J; bases unmatched to any gene: 9. The CDR3 extends over 15 amino acids. Germline V gives CDR1 SGHRS, CDR2 YFSETQ. CDR3 loop: CASSLATSGEREQYF. DNA for the CDR3: TGCGCCAGCAGCCTGGCGACTAGCGGGGAACGCGAGCAGTACTTC. Full variable domain (remainder filled in from reference TRBV5-1 and TRBJ2-7): KAGVTQTPRYLIKTRGQQVTLSCSPISGHRSVSWYQQTPGQGLQFLFEYFSETQRNKGNFPGRFSGRQFSNSRSEMNVSTLELGDSALYLCASSLATSGEREQYFGPGTRLTVT.

The V call is TRBV3-1 (or the pseudogene TRBV3-2), the J call TRBJ1-5, with 7 bases fitting TRBD1. CDR3 length: 14 amino acids. With V trimmed by 1 base and J by 7 bases, 4 bases remained unmatched. Germline CDR1 reads LGHDT; CDR2 reads YNNKEL (reference sequence). In DNA, the CDR3 is TGTGCCAGCAGCCAAGGGGCAGGGGGACAGCCCCAGCATTTT. Encoded protein: CASSQGAGGQPQHF.

The V gene is TRBV4-1, the J gene TRBJ1-4; weak D call: TRBD1 (5 bases). V lost 1 base to trimming and J lost 1 base, with 7 bases between them. Germline CDR1 is MGHRA and CDR2 is YSYEKL. This CDR3 is built from 15 residues. The CDR3 region is CASSQGQGTNEKLFF. The CDR3 region has the DNA TGCGCCAGCAGCCAAGGTCAGGGAACTAATGAAAAACTGTTTTTT.

The genes are TRBV28 and TRBJ2-3; 10 bases map to TRBD2. The CDR3 has 16 amino acids. Germline loops: CDR1 MDHEN, CDR2 SYDVKM. Trimming removed 3 bases from V and 1 base from J; junction bases left unmatched: 4. CDR3 loop: CASSLQAGGGTDTQYF. In nucleotides, the CDR3 is TGTGCCAGCAGTTTGCAAGCGGGAGGGGGCACAGATACGCAGTATTTT. The full variable domain, with the rest looked up from reference TRBV28 and TRBJ2-3, is DVKVTQSSRYLVKRTGEKVFLECVQDMDHENMFWYRQDPGLGLRLIYFSYDVKMKEKGDIPEGYSVSREKKERFSLILESASTNQTSMYLCASSLQAGGGTDTQYFGPGTRLTVL.

The chain joins TRBV7-9 to TRBJ1-2; 9 bases map to TRBD1. Germline V gives CDR1 SEHNR, CDR2 FQNEAQ (reference sequence). This CDR3 is built from 14 residues. V dropped 6 bases and J dropped 5; count of bases not matched to a gene: 7. The CDR3 is CASRGTGREYGYTF. Here the CDR3 DNA reads TGTGCCAGCAGGGGGACAGGGCGAGAGTATGGCTACACCTTC.

V and J are TRBV30 and TRBJ1-6; no firm D call. The V gene's germline CDR1 is GTSNPN and CDR2 SVGIG (reference sequence). Between the trimmed V and J ends, which lost 3 bases and 4 bases, there was a span of 7 bases. The CDR3 contains 13 residues. This CDR3 is CAWRQTYNSPLHF. As DNA, the CDR3 is TGTGCCTGGAGACAGACGTATAATTCACCCCTCCACTTT.

The chain recombines TRBV11-2 with TRBJ2-7; 14 positions match TRBD2. CDR1 and CDR2 (germline): SGHAT, FQNNGV. This CDR3 spans 17 amino acids. Trimming took 3 bases from V and 2 from J; bases not matched to a gene: 6. CDR3 DNA: TGTGCCAGCAGCTTCGGGACTAGCGGGAGTCGGACCTACGAGCAGTACTTC. It translates to CASSFGTSGSRTYEQYF.

V and J are TRBV3-1 (or the pseudogene TRBV3-2) and TRBJ1-5; D is unresolved. The V gene lost 9 bases and the J gene lost 6 bases, with 9 bases spanning the gap. Germline CDR1 and CDR2: LGHDT and YNNKEL (reference sequence). The CDR3 runs to 11 residues. The CDR3 coding sequence is TGTGCCAGTGGGCAAAGTCAGCCCCAGCATTTT. Translated, it gives CASGQSQPQHF.

This clone was observed once. The chain is built from TRBV5-1 and TRBJ2-1; D might be TRBD1 or TRBD2, each matching 5 bases. The germline V and J ends were trimmed by 7 bases and 6 bases, with 17 bases remaining between them. CDR3 length: 14 amino acids. Germline V gene data show CDR1 as SGHRS and CDR2 as YFSETQ. The CDR3 protein is CASRRGDPGNEQFF. The CDR3, as DNA: TGCGCCAGCCGACGGGGCGACCCGGGCAATGAGCAGTTCTTC.

This chain joins TRBV7-9 and TRBJ1-4, with 7 bases fitting TRBD1. Germline values: CDR1 SEHNR, CDR2 FQNEAQ (reference sequence). The CDR3 has 14 amino acids. Trimming cost V 3 bases and J 7 bases; bases outside gene matches: 5. The CDR3 is CASSFFDRAEKLFF. The CDR3 nucleotides read TGTGCCAGCAGCTTTTTCGACAGGGCTGAAAAACTGTTTTTT.

The sample holds one count of this clone. The gene calls are TRBV28 and TRBJ2-3, with a weak D call TRBD2 (5 bases). The CDR3 runs 14 residues. Germline V gives CDR1 MDHEN, CDR2 SYDVKM. Trimming shortened V by 6 bases and J by 4 bases, and 14 bases separated the two germline ends. The CDR3 is CASRPGESSDTQYF. The CDR3 nucleotides read TGTGCCAGCAGACCCGGGGAGAGCTCAGATACGCAGTATTTT.

The genes are TRBV24-1 and TRBJ2-5; D gene unclear. The V and J ends lost 1 base and 4 bases respectively, with 12 bases between them. Germline loops: CDR1 KGHDR, CDR2 SFDVKD. The CDR3 runs to 15 residues. This CDR3 is CATSDLTPAGETQYF. The CDR3 DNA follows: TGTGCCACCAGTGATTTAACCCCCGCAGGAGAGACCCAGTACTTC.